This record concerns one TCR beta chain sequence. What it binds is not known. This sample stems from a study of T cell repertoires in cytomegalovirus infection. TCRdb passed the reads through MiXCR, listing each CDR3 protein once. The sample shows approximately 100,000 distinct CDR3 sequences, about 30% of them seen only once. The starting material was CD8+ T cells from cultured PBMCs, obtained from culture after CMV antigen stimulation. This clonotype was sampled from a human donor in good health (CMV status not recorded). Some clones in this sample may be carry-over from other donors' samples.

The CDR3 DNA sequence: TGTGCCAGCAGCTTTACTAGCGGGGCGAACAATGAGCAGTTCTTC. It codes for CASSFTSGANNEQFF. This sequence joins TRBV5-4 and TRBJ2-1; 10 nucleotides line up with TRBD2. The CDR3 runs 15 residues. Germline-derived CDR1 and CDR2 are SGHNT and YYREEE (reference sequence). V gave up 2 bases and J gave up 5 bases; unmatched junction bases: 4.